Shown below are 10 T cell receptor beta chains from a single sample sequenced in a study of human T cells and chemical hapten exposure (dated by TCRdb to the early 2020s). The sample's time point label, in plain terms: patch test 1, 2 weeks after DPC sensitization. Taken with the paper, the label for treatment or condition translates to: therapeutic diphenylcyclopropenone sensitization with weekly scalp DPC. Libraries were constructed by RACE. The sample was run on a NextSeq 500. The public reads were reanalyzed by TCRdb: fastp trimming at Q25, MiXCR alignment, in-frame beta chains only. Rows are combined by CDR3 protein, so each entry shows the most common genes and DNA. For this sample there are 80,000 to 95,000 distinct CDR3 sequences; over 8.5% appear just once. The ten biggest clones cover around 4% of the sample. The source material was whole blood, sampled in connection with sensitization to the hapten diphenylcyclopropenone (DPC). Receptor source: a woman aged 50 to 65 with alopecia areata. Some clones in this sample may be carry-over from other donors' samples.

There are a few counts of this clonotype. V gene TRBV14 combines with J gene TRBJ2-7; D is undetermined. The CDR3 runs 15 residues. V lost 4 bases and J lost 2, with 15 bases in between. CDR1 and CDR2 from the germline V gene are SGHDN and FVKESK. This CDR3 reads CASSPSGKPTYEQYF. Here the CDR3 DNA reads TGTGCCAGCAGCCCTTCTGGGAAGCCAACCTACGAGCAGTACTTC.

The chain uses TRBV9 and TRBJ2-1; 9 bases map to TRBD2. Trimming at V came to 7 bases and at J to 2 bases, leaving 7 bases not matched to a gene. This CDR3 spans 15 amino acids. The germline V gene has CDR1 SGDLS and CDR2 YYNGEE. The CDR3 here is CASGGRERAYNEQFF. The DNA for the CDR3 is TGTGCCAGCGGCGGGAGGGAGCGGGCCTACAATGAGCAGTTCTTC.

The table lists this clonotype with a count of one. The gene calls are TRBV3-1 and TRBJ2-7; D might be TRBD1 or TRBD2, each matching 5 bases. The germline CDR1 and CDR2 sequences are LGHDT and YNNKEL (reference sequence). The CDR3 sequence is 16 residues long. V lost 3 bases and J 3 bases, leaving 18 bases between the germline ends. CDR3: CASSQGRGRRFYEQYF. The CDR3 bases are TGTGCCAGCAGCCAGGGTCGGGGACGTCGGTTCTACGAGCAGTACTTC.

At least ten counts were recorded for this clonotype. The chain carries TRBV12-3 or TRBV12-4 and TRBJ1-1, with D tentatively TRBD1 (5 bases). The length of the CDR3 is 14 residues. The V end was cut by 1 base, the J end by 2 bases, with 8 bases between. CDR3 nucleotides: TGTGCCAGCAGTTTAGGGGACGGAAACACTGAAGCTTTCTTT. This gives the protein CASSLGDGNTEAFF.

CDR3 loop: CATSDLEGDTQYF. The CDR3 nucleotides are TGTGCCACCAGTGATTTGGAGGGGGATACGCAGTATTTT. This sequence joins TRBV24-1 and TRBJ2-3; perhaps D is TRBD1 or TRBD2 (5 bases each). Trimming removed 0 bases from V and 6 bases from J, with 6 bases in between. The CDR3 has 13 residues. The germline gives CDR1 KGHDR, CDR2 SFDVKD.

This clonotype was found a few times. The chain combines TRBV7-2 with TRBJ2-2, with a tentative D call TRBD2 (7 bases). The CDR3 extends over 16 amino acids. Trimming cost V 4 bases and J 4 bases, with 16 bases left between them. Looked up from germline, CDR1 is SGHTA and CDR2 is FQGNSA. The CDR3, as DNA: TGTGCCAGCAGCTACACCCCGGGGGGCTCCACCGGGGAGCTGTTTTTT. Protein sequence: CASSYTPGGSTGELFF.

This chain uses TRBV5-1 with TRBJ1-5; D not resolved. Germline V gene data show CDR1 as SGHRS and CDR2 as YFSETQ. V lost 4 bases and J 7 bases, leaving 15 bases between the germline ends. This CDR3 contains 14 residues. In DNA, the CDR3 is TGCGCCAGCAGCGAGGGTTCGGGCGGGCAGCCCCAGCATTTT. Protein product: CASSEGSGGQPQHF.

This clonotype turned up a few times. V gene TRBV2 combines with J gene TRBJ2-7; D gene uncertain. Trimming removed 0 bases from V and 3 bases from J, with 15 bases in between. Germline lookup yields CDR1 SNHLY and CDR2 FYNNEI. CDR3 size: 16 residues. Written as DNA, the CDR3 is TGTGCCAGCAGTGAAGCGCAATTCGGCAGCCACTACGAGCAGTACTTC. This translates into CASSEAQFGSHYEQYF.

This clonotype came up a few times. V and J are TRBV7-2 and TRBJ1-2; TRBD1 agrees at 10 bases. CDR1 SGHTA and CDR2 FQGNSA come from the germline V gene. The CDR3 extends over 15 amino acids. V gave up 5 bases and J gave up 0 bases; unmatched junction bases: 3. DNA for the CDR3: TGTGCCAGCAGCCCAGGACAGGGGGCTAACTATGGCTACACCTTC. This encodes CASSPGQGANYGYTF. The full variable domain, its missing parts supplied by reference TRBV7-2 and TRBJ1-2, is GAGVSQSPSNKVTEKGKDVELRCDPISGHTALYWYRQSLGQGLEFLIYFQGNSAPDKSGLPSDRFSAERTGGSVSTLTIQRTQQEDSAVYLCASSPGQGANYGYTFGSGTRLTVV.

This chain uses TRBV6-5 with TRBJ2-3; D perhaps matches TRBD1 (6 bases). Germline V gene data show CDR1 as MNHEY and CDR2 as SVGAGI. CDR3 size: 12 residues. With 6 bases removed from V and 7 bases from J, the gap between germline ends came to 11 bases. CDR3 loop: CASSPRGYTQYF. The CDR3 nucleotides read TGTGCCAGCAGCCCCAGGGGTTATACGCAGTATTTT.